What follows are 25 T cell receptor beta chains derived from one specimen sequenced in a study of blood T cell repertoires in COVID-19. Sequencing was performed with immunoSEQ multiplex PCR; in TCRdb, only in-frame clones are kept and a portion is missing. The table includes about 470,000 clones, approximately 86% detected once. The sequenced sample consisted of PBMCs or T cells enriched from blood (not recorded which). These receptors all stem from a woman under 30 who had recovered from COVID-19.

This clone was picked up one time. CDR3 loop: CARSPGGGSYNEQFF. CDR3 DNA sequence: TGTGCCAGAAGCCCGGGTGGCGGCTCCTACAATGAGCAGTTCTTC. This chain links TRBV5-3 with TRBJ2-1; D gene ambiguous. TRBV5-3 is an ORF, with its function uncertain. The CDR3 length is 15 residues. V was pared by 4 bases and J by 0 bases, with 11 bases between.

This clone was observed a single time. The chain links TRBV6-5 to TRBJ1-5; 8 nucleotides agree with TRBD1. The CDR3 totals 14 residues. Per the germline V gene, CDR1 is MNHEY and CDR2 is SVGAGI. The V and J ends lost 6 bases and 5 bases, in that order; junction bases with no gene match: 6. CDR3 in amino acids: CASRRTGFDQPQHF. For the CDR3, the DNA is TGTGCCAGCAGGAGGACAGGGTTCGATCAGCCCCAGCATTTT.

This chain uses TRBV18 with TRBJ1-2, with 7 nucleotides matching TRBD1. Germline CDR1 reads KGHSH; CDR2 reads LQKENI. Germline trimming cut 1 base from V and 1 base from J; bases unmatched to any gene: 3. CDR3 length: 15 residues. The CDR3 DNA reads as TGTGCCAGCTCACCACGGACAGGTTTTAACTATGGCTACACCTTC. Translating gives CASSPRTGFNYGYTF.

The chain uses TRBV4-1 and TRBJ1-1; TRBD1 aligns across 10 bases. Trimming cost V 4 bases and J 3 bases; bases outside gene matches: 14. In germline, CDR1 is MGHRA, CDR2 YSYEKL. The CDR3 contains 18 residues. CDR3 in amino acids: CASSRIFGTGDRDTEAFF. Written as DNA, the CDR3 is TGCGCCAGCAGCCGGATCTTCGGGACAGGGGATCGGGACACTGAAGCTTTCTTT.

The genes are TRBV28 and TRBJ1-2; TRBD1 might be the D (5 bases). The V gene lost 2 bases and the J gene lost 8 bases, with 21 bases spanning the gap. The CDR3 extends over 16 amino acids. The germline V gene encodes CDR1 MDHEN and CDR2 SYDVKM. CDR3 residues: CASSLVKAGRALGYTF. CDR3 bases: TGTGCCAGCAGTTTAGTAAAGGCAGGGAGGGCATTGGGCTACACCTTC.

The count of this clone is one. The rearrangement links TRBV7-9 to TRBJ1-6; 8 bases fit TRBD1. Germline V gene data show CDR1 as SEHNR and CDR2 as FQNEAQ (reference sequence). There are 17 residues in the CDR3. With 5 bases clipped from V and 0 bases from J, the junction kept 6 bases outside the gene matches. CDR3 bases: TGTGCCAGCAGCCCTGGGCAGGGGGCCTCCTATAATTCACCCCTCCACTTT. Protein sequence: CASSPGQGASYNSPLHF.

The CDR3 sequence: CASTAGYEQYF. CDR3 in DNA: TGTGCCAGCACCGCGGGCTACGAGCAGTACTTC. The V gene is TRBV6-5, the J gene TRBJ2-7; D is possibly TRBD2 (5 bases). Deletions cut 7 bases from V and 3 bases from J, with 7 bases between. Germline assignment: CDR1 MNHEY and CDR2 SVGAGI. The CDR3 loop spans 11 amino acids.

A note on this clone: This CDR3 is also generated by other DNA sequences in the sample. This CDR3 is CASSEGGGTEAFF. Here the CDR3 DNA reads TGTGCCAGCAGTGAAGGAGGTGGCACTGAAGCTTTCTTT. This rearrangement joins TRBV2 to TRBJ1-1; D is undetermined. The V end lost 1 base, the J end lost 4 bases, and 7 bases lay between the germline ends. The germline V gene encodes CDR1 SNHLY and CDR2 FYNNEI. The CDR3 runs to 13 residues.

As concerns this clone: At one of its ends the junction is not consistent with the germline gene, which may arise from a read error. The chain links TRBV7-7 to TRBJ2-3; a weak D match, TRBD2 (7 bases). Germline V gene lookup returns CDR1 SSHAT and CDR2 FNYEAQ (reference sequence). The CDR3 is 16 amino acids. DNA of the CDR3: TGTGCTAGCAGCGAGATTTCGGGGGGCCGGACAGATACGCAGTATTTT. Translation gives CASSEISGGRTDTQYF.

The chain links TRBV7-9 to TRBJ2-7, with a possible D match to TRBD1 (6 bases). Germline-derived CDR1 and CDR2 are SEHNR and FQNEAQ (reference sequence). The V end lost 4 bases, the J end lost 2 bases, and 12 bases lay between the germline ends. There are 14 residues in the CDR3. For the CDR3, the DNA is TGTGCCAGCAGCTATACCGGGACACCCTACGAGCAGTACTTC. Its protein product is CASSYTGTPYEQYF.

The chain uses TRBV2 and TRBJ1-1, with 8 positions matching TRBD1. The CDR3 contains 13 residues. Trimming took 6 bases from V and 0 from J; bases not matched to a gene: 0. Germline CDR1 SNHLY, CDR2 FYNNEI. CDR3 coding DNA: TGTGCCAGCAGGACAGGGGTGAACACTGAAGCTTTCTTT. Translation gives CASRTGVNTEAFF.

The genes are TRBV2 and TRBJ1-1; weak D call: TRBD1 (5 bases). CDR1 is SNHLY and CDR2 is FYNNEI in the germline V gene. Trimming took off 3 bases at V and 2 bases at J, with 10 bases between the two ends. The length of the CDR3 is 14 residues. The CDR3 here is CASSERQGNTEAFF. The CDR3 nucleotides are TGTGCCAGCAGTGAGAGGCAGGGTAACACTGAAGCTTTCTTT.

The rearrangement uses TRBV4-1 and TRBJ1-4; 10 bases agree with TRBD1. This CDR3 has 15 amino acids. The ends lost 2 bases at V and 8 bases at J; junction bases unmatched: 5. Germline V CDR1 and CDR2: MGHRA, YSYEKL. Written as DNA, the CDR3 is TGCGCCAGCAGCCAAAGACAGGGGGCGCAAGAAAAACTGTTTTTT. Amino acids: CASSQRQGAQEKLFF.

The chain is built from TRBV6-5 and TRBJ1-4; D perhaps matches TRBD1 (6 bases). This CDR3 contains 15 residues. The germline V gene encodes CDR1 MNHEY and CDR2 SVGAGI. Trimming shortened V by 7 bases and J by 1 base, and 13 bases separated the two germline ends. CDR3 residues: CASTPIQGTNEKLFF. For the CDR3, the DNA is TGTGCCAGCACCCCGATACAGGGAACTAATGAAAAACTGTTTTTT.

The chain uses TRBV5-1 and TRBJ2-5, with 10 positions matching TRBD2. The CDR3 length is 16 residues. Germline CDR1 SGHRS, CDR2 YFSETQ. V was clipped by 4 bases and J by 3 bases; unmatched bases: 9. The DNA of the CDR3 is TGCGCCAGCAGCGCGCCACATCTAGCGGGAGAAGAGACCCAGTACTTC. Amino acids: CASSAPHLAGEETQYF.

The chain recombines TRBV7-3 with TRBJ2-7, with TRBD2 identical over 9 bases. In germline, CDR1 is SGHTA, CDR2 FQGTGA. After removal of 8 bases from V and 4 bases from J, the junction contained 12 bases not matched to a gene. The CDR3 has 15 amino acids. CDR3 coding DNA: TGTGCCAGCGCTCCACAAGCGGGGGGCGGTTACGAGCAGTACTTC. This gives the protein CASAPQAGGGYEQYF.

The chain is built from TRBV4-1 and TRBJ1-5; 7 bases line up with TRBD1. V lost 4 bases to trimming and J lost 3 bases; unmatched junction nucleotides: 3. CDR1 MGHRA and CDR2 YSYEKL come from the germline V gene. This CDR3 spans 14 amino acids. The CDR3 loop reads CASSPTGVNQPQHF. The CDR3 coding sequence is TGCGCCAGCAGCCCTACAGGGGTCAATCAGCCCCAGCATTTT.

This rearrangement joins TRBV5-1 to TRBJ2-2, with D maybe TRBD1 (5 bases). There are 14 residues in the CDR3. Per the germline V gene, CDR1 is SGHRS and CDR2 is YFSETQ. Trimming removed 7 bases at V and 3 bases at J, with 13 bases between. The CDR3 nucleotides are TGCGCCAGCGAAAGGGGTGGGGACACCGGGGAGCTGTTTTTT. Its protein is CASERGGDTGELFF.

The gene calls are TRBV5-1 and TRBJ1-1, with 11 bases matching TRBD1. J was trimmed by 5 bases and V by 1 base; bases with no gene match: 7. Germline loops: CDR1 SGHRS, CDR2 YFSETQ. This CDR3 is built from 16 residues. CDR3 protein: CASSLHPGQGETEAFF. The CDR3 DNA reads as TGCGCCAGCAGCTTGCACCCGGGACAGGGGGAGACTGAAGCTTTCTTT.

The CDR3 bases are TGTGCCAGCAGGAAAATCGGGACAGGGAACACTGAAGCTTTCTTT. Encoded protein: CASRKIGTGNTEAFF. The J gene is TRBJ1-1, the V gene TRBV5-8; 8 bases align to TRBD1. This CDR3 spans 15 amino acids. V shed 5 bases and J 1 base; nucleotides not matched to a gene: 7. In germline, CDR1 is SGHTS, CDR2 YDEGEE.

This clone came up once. The CDR3 protein is CASSHVYRTSGGSYNEQFF. The CDR3 DNA follows: TGTGCCAGCAGTCATGTGTACAGGACTAGCGGGGGATCCTACAATGAGCAGTTCTTC. This chain joins TRBV28 and TRBJ2-1; 13 nucleotides match TRBD2. Germline V gene data show CDR1 as MDHEN and CDR2 as SYDVKM. The V and J ends lost 5 bases and 1 base, in that order; junction bases with no gene match: 11. The CDR3 spans 19 residues.

V gene TRBV19 combines with J gene TRBJ1-3, with 7 bases fitting TRBD1. V was pared by 6 bases and J by 2 bases, with 4 bases of the junction left unmatched. Germline-derived CDR1 and CDR2 are LNHDA and SQIVND (reference sequence). The CDR3 is 14 amino acids. The CDR3 coding sequence is TGTGCCAGTAGCGACAGGGAGGCTGGAAACACCATATATTTT. Residues: CASSDREAGNTIYF.

The sample holds a few counts of this clone. The rearrangement uses TRBV15 and TRBJ2-5; weak D call: TRBD2 (5 bases). The CDR3 is made up of 14 amino acids. CDR1 is LNHNV and CDR2 is YYDKDF in the germline V gene (reference sequence). Deletions cut 3 bases from V and 5 bases from J, with 13 bases between. The CDR3: CATSRDLASETQYF. DNA for the CDR3: TGTGCCACCAGCAGGGACTTGGCCTCGGAGACCCAGTACTTC.

This chain uses TRBV5-6 with TRBJ1-2; tentative D call: TRBD1 (6 bases). Germline V CDR1 and CDR2: SGHDT, YYEEEE. With 1 base removed from V and 5 bases from J, the gap between germline ends came to 12 bases. The CDR3 runs 14 residues. CDR3 protein: CASSLNRVAYGYTF. The CDR3 region has the DNA TGTGCCAGCAGCTTGAACAGGGTAGCATATGGCTACACCTTC.

For the CDR3, the DNA is TGCGCCAGCAGCCGAACAGGTAAAGGGGGAGAGACCCAGTACTTC. It encodes CASSRTGKGGETQYF. J is TRBJ2-5 and V is TRBV4-1; D is possibly TRBD1 (6 bases). The CDR3 is made up of 15 amino acids. V was pared by 4 bases and J by 4 bases, with 16 bases between. Germline V gene lookup returns CDR1 MGHRA and CDR2 YSYEKL.